The 7 T cell receptor beta chains below come from one sample, sequenced in a study of PD-1 blockade in classical Hodgkin lymphoma. Time point in this sample: cycle 4 day 1 (C4D1), after about 6 weeks of nivolumab. All trial patients relapsed after autologous stem cell transplantation. Profiling relied on immunoSEQ multiplex PCR, and the TCRdb table lists in-frame clones only, not all of them. The data contain about 7,000 clones, more than 70% of them seen just once; the ten biggest clones take up about 40%. Here the sequenced sample was peripheral blood mononuclear cells (PBMCs), taken before the fourth cycle of nivolumab. The source is a human donor with classical Hodgkin lymphoma.

Comments on this clone: The junction departs from germline at one end; a sequencing error may be responsible. The chain joins TRBV7-7 to TRBJ2-3; no definite D call. CDR1 and CDR2 (germline): SSHAT, FNYEAQ (reference sequence). CDR3 length equals 15 residues. CDR3 coding DNA: TGTGCTAGCAGCCCCGCCCGGGTTGGCACAGATACGCAGTATTTT. Translated, it gives CASSPARVGTDTQYF.

This clone was observed once. The V gene is TRBV2, the J gene TRBJ1-1; the match to TRBD1 covers 7 bases. There are 14 residues in the CDR3. J was trimmed by 4 bases and V by 6 bases; bases with no gene match: 8. Germline CDR1 reads SNHLY; CDR2 reads FYNNEI. The DNA of the CDR3 is TGTGCCAGCAGAAAGACAGGGATGGGCACTGAAGCTTTCTTT. This codes for CASRKTGMGTEAFF.

This clone counts as medium-sized (0.01 to 0.1%). This chain uses TRBV29-1 with TRBJ2-3, with D unclear. CDR1 is SQVTM and CDR2 is ANQGSEA in the germline V gene. Trimming stripped 4 bases from V and 4 bases from J, with 9 bases between. The CDR3 consists of 12 residues. CDR3 coding DNA: TGCAGCGTTGCTAGTGGAGCAGATACGCAGTATTTT. It is translated as CSVASGADTQYF.

The gene calls are TRBV7-3 and TRBJ2-6, with TRBD1 identical over 9 bases. Looked up from germline, CDR1 is SGHTA and CDR2 is FQGTGA. This CDR3 is 17 amino acids long. V was pared by 4 bases and J by 0 bases, with 4 bases of the junction left unmatched. CDR3 sequence (DNA): TGTGCCAGCAGCTCCGGGACAGGGCTCTCTGGGGCCAACGTCCTGACTTTC. Protein product: CASSSGTGLSGANVLTF. The whole variable domain, filled in from reference TRBV7-3 and TRBJ2-6, reads GAGVSQTPSNKVTEKGKYVELRCDPISGHTALYWYRQSLGQGPEFLIYFQGTGAADDSGLPNDRFFAVRPEGSVSTLKIQRTERGDSAVYLCASSSGTGLSGANVLTFGAGSRLTVL.

The J gene is TRBJ1-5, the V gene TRBV29-1; a possible D gene is TRBD1 (5 bases). Per the germline V gene, CDR1 is SQVTM and CDR2 is ANQGSEA. The CDR3 totals 14 residues. V gave up 7 bases and J gave up 3 bases, with 16 bases separating them. CDR3 region: CSAGGTSDNQPQHF. CDR3 nucleotide sequence: TGCAGCGCGGGAGGGACTTCCGACAATCAGCCCCAGCATTTT.

The genes are TRBV4-2 and TRBJ1-2; no firm D call. CDR1 and CDR2 (germline): LGHNA, YNFKEQ. V lost 0 bases and J lost 2, with 1 base in between. The length of the CDR3 is 12 residues. Here the CDR3 DNA reads TGTGCCAGCAGCCAAGAAAACTATGGCTACACCTTC. This sequence encodes CASSQENYGYTF.

The gene calls are TRBV1 and TRBJ2-7; TRBD1 is the table's D call and was not checked against the DNA. TRBV1 is an annotated pseudogene. The CDR3 is 13 residues long. CDR3 sequence reads: CTSSPRQAYEQYF. Written as DNA, the CDR3 is TGCACCAGCAGCCCCCGACAGGCCTACGAGCAGTACTTC.